This T cell receptor (beta chain) comes out of a study of T-cell reconstitution after alpha-beta-depleted transplantation in children. Study-wide results and caveats: Reportedly, alpha-beta T cells present about two months post-transplant originated from several hundred expanded clones of graft origin. T-cell counts and diversity were attributed mostly to newly produced T cells one year after transplant.

CDR3 length: 15 amino acids. Germline CDR1 and CDR2: DFQATT and SNEGSKA (reference sequence). Details on this clonotype: Its specificity is unknown.

A library of TCRbeta sequences, prepared with unique molecular identifiers, was generated. MiXCR, run by TCRdb on the PCR reads, gives a single entry per CDR3 protein. The data show some 200,000 distinct CDR3 sequences, about 11% seen once. The sequence was collected from a child under two years old with acute myeloid leukemia, due to receive a stem cell transplant. This chain uses TRBV20-1 with TRBJ2-7; possible D gene TRBD1, 5 bases. Sample: PBMCs, taken before TCRalphabeta/CD19-depleted stem cell transplant. The CDR3 DNA reads TGCATTTGGGGCGAGGCACCGGGCCGCTCCTACGAGCAGTACTTC. As protein: CIWGEAPGRSYEQYF.